The sequence of this T cell receptor (beta chain) was determined in a study of blood T cell repertoires in COVID-19. All exposed participants met a person with COVID-19 within 2 weeks before entering the study. Some clones are missing from TCRdb's copy, which holds only in-frame ones; the method was immunoSEQ multiplex PCR. Of 250,000 or so clones listed, 70% to 90% are singletons. This TCR was recovered from a woman aged 45-59 years who had been exposed to COVID-19. Sequenced sample: PBMCs or T cells enriched from blood (not recorded which).

CDR3 DNA sequence: TGCGCCAGCAGCTTGGGAGTCCCTCGCACTGAAGCTTTCTTT. It specifies CASSLGVPRTEAFF. The gene calls are TRBV5-1 and TRBJ1-1; D remains unclear. Between the trimmed V and J ends, which lost 0 bases and 4 bases, there was a span of 10 bases. Germline V lookup: CDR1 SGHRS, CDR2 YFSETQ. CDR3 size: 14 residues.